These 13 T cell receptor beta chains originate from one sample sequenced in a study of T cell responses to AZD1222 COVID-19 vaccine. TCRdb's table, derived via immunoSEQ multiplex PCR, lists solely in-frame clones and lacks some. The sample holds about 150,000 clones, about 90% seen once. The starting material was peripheral blood, obtained 28 days after the second AZD1222 dose. Every receptor here comes from an adult who received the AZD1222 COVID-19 vaccine.

The sample holds one count of this clone. The V gene is TRBV19, the J gene TRBJ1-1; 8 nucleotides match TRBD1. V shed 8 bases, J shed 1 base, and the junction held 9 bases outside the gene matches. The CDR3 covers 15 residues. Germline CDR1 LNHDA, CDR2 SQIVND (reference sequence). The CDR3 DNA is TGTGCCAGTGAGATGACCGGACAGGGGAACACTGAAGCTTTCTTT. It encodes CASEMTGQGNTEAFF.

The chain employs TRBV30 and TRBJ1-2; 7 nucleotides align to TRBD1. The junction had 10 bases not matched to a gene; V was cut back by 7 bases and J by 5 bases. CDR3 length equals 13 residues. Germline V gene lookup returns CDR1 GTSNPN and CDR2 SVGIG (reference sequence). Here the CDR3 reads CASKTGVEYGYTF. Written as DNA, the CDR3 is TGTGCCTCGAAAACAGGGGTGGAGTATGGCTACACCTTC.

The chain is built from TRBV7-2 and TRBJ2-3; weak D call: TRBD2 (6 bases). The V and J ends lost 0 bases and 0 bases respectively, with 13 bases between them. Looked up from germline, CDR1 is SGHTA and CDR2 is FQGNSA. The CDR3 length is 17 residues. The CDR3 bases are TGTGCCAGCAGCTTAGCGAGGGCGGGATCCAGCACAGATACGCAGTATTTT. Translation: CASSLARAGSSTDTQYF.

The chain is built from TRBV6-2 or TRBV6-3 and TRBJ2-2, with 7 bases fitting TRBD2. This CDR3 is 16 amino acids long. The ends lost 2 bases at V and 4 bases at J; junction bases unmatched: 7. From germline, CDR1 is MNHEY and CDR2 SVGEGT. DNA of the CDR3: TGTGCCAGCAGTTACGGCCGGGGGAGGGGCACCGGGGAGCTGTTTTTT. Translation gives CASSYGRGRGTGELFF.

The genes are TRBV5-4 and TRBJ2-4, with D possibly being TRBD1 (6 bases). The V gene's germline CDR1 is SGHNT and CDR2 YYREEE (reference sequence). The CDR3 extends over 16 amino acids. V lost 3 bases and J lost 1, with 14 bases in between. The chain's CDR3 is CASSSQGPEAKNIQYF. The DNA for the CDR3 is TGTGCCAGCAGCTCACAGGGACCTGAGGCCAAAAACATTCAGTACTTC. Drawing the rest from reference TRBV5-4 and TRBJ2-4, the complete variable domain is ETGVTQSPTHLIKTRGQQVTLRCSSQSGHNTVSWYQQALGQGPQFIFQYYREEENGRGNFPPRFSGLQFPNYSSELNVNALELDDSALYLCASSSQGPEAKNIQYFGAGTRLSVL.

The chain's CDR3 is CASTLTQARQETQYF. The CDR3 region has the DNA TGTGCCAGCACCCTCACCCAGGCGCGACAAGAGACCCAGTACTTC. The V call is TRBV6-5, the J call TRBJ2-5, with D unresolved. CDR1 MNHEY and CDR2 SVGAGI come from the germline V gene. The CDR3 runs 15 residues. Between the trimmed V and J ends, which lost 7 bases and 2 bases, there was a span of 17 bases.

The rearrangement joins TRBV5-4 to TRBJ1-2; no clear D gene. The CDR3 sequence is 16 residues long. Trimming took 1 base from V and 6 from J, leaving 19 bases between them. Germline V gene lookup returns CDR1 SGHNT and CDR2 YYREEE (reference sequence). CDR3 sequence (DNA): TGTGCCAGCAGCTTGTCGCCCCGAGTTTCTGCAGATGGCTACACCTTC. It is translated as CASSLSPRVSADGYTF.

This clone showed up just once. J is TRBJ1-2 and V is TRBV7-8, with TRBD1 as a possible D gene (5 bases). CDR1 and CDR2 (germline): SGHVS, FQNEAQ. The CDR3 is 19 amino acids. Trimming cost V 6 bases and J 0 bases, with 26 bases left between them. CDR3 in amino acids: CASSPYTEEGWGSNYGYTF. CDR3 coding DNA: TGTGCCAGCAGTCCATACACGGAGGAGGGCTGGGGGTCTAACTATGGCTACACCTTC.

J is TRBJ2-7 and V is TRBV29-1, with a possible D match to TRBD2 (7 bases). CDR3 length: 12 residues. The germline V gene encodes CDR1 SQVTM and CDR2 ANQGSEA. The germline V and J ends were trimmed by 4 bases and 5 bases, with 12 bases remaining between them. The DNA for the CDR3 is TGCAGCGTTGTTACAGGGAGGGACGAGCAGTACTTC. This translates into CSVVTGRDEQYF.

The chain recombines TRBV11-3 with TRBJ2-2, with D perhaps matching TRBD2 (6 bases). The germline V gene has CDR1 SGHNT and CDR2 YENEEA. The V and J ends lost 4 bases and 4 bases respectively, with 13 bases between them. This CDR3 is built from 15 residues. The CDR3 nucleotides are TGTGCCAGCAGCTCCGGAGGGGTACTCACCGGGGAGCTGTTTTTT. Its translation: CASSSGGVLTGELFF.

V gene TRBV11-2 combines with J gene TRBJ1-2; no clear D. Per germline, CDR1 SGHAT and CDR2 FQNNGV. Trimming removed 3 bases from V and 0 bases from J, with 8 bases in between. The CDR3 is made up of 14 amino acids. The CDR3 region is CASSFAGSNYGYTF. DNA for the CDR3: TGTGCCAGCAGCTTCGCGGGGTCTAACTATGGCTACACCTTC.

The rearrangement uses TRBV5-5 and TRBJ2-1; D call uncertain. This CDR3 is built from 16 residues. V dropped 2 bases and J dropped 2 bases, with 14 bases sitting between them. Germline V gene data show CDR1 as SGHKS and CDR2 as YYEKEE (reference sequence). CDR3 nucleotides: TGTGCCAGCAGCTTCGTCGTTACGAATACCTACAATGAGCAGTTCTTC. It encodes CASSFVVTNTYNEQFF.

The chain combines TRBV13 with TRBJ2-5; possible D gene TRBD2, 7 bases. Looked up from germline, CDR1 is PRHDT and CDR2 is FYEKMQ (reference sequence). Trimming removed 5 bases at V and 2 bases at J, with 15 bases between. The CDR3 loop spans 15 amino acids. The CDR3 bases are TGTGCCAGCAGCCCAGGGGCTAGCGGACAAGAGACCCAGTACTTC. Its protein is CASSPGASGQETQYF.